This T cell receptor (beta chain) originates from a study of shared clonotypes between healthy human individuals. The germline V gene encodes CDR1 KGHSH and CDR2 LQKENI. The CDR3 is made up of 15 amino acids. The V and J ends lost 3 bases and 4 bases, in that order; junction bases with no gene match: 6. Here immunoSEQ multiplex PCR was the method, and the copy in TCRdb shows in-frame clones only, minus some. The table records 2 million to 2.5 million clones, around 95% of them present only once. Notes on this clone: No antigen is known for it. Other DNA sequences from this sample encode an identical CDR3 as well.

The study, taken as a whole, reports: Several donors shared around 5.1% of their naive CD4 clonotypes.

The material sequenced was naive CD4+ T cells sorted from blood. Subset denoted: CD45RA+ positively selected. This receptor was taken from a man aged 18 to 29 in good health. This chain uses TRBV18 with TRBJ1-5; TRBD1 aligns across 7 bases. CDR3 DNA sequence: TGTGCCAGCTCACCCCGACAGGGAGAGAATCAGCCCCAGCATTTT. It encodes CASSPRQGENQPQHF.